This record covers a single T cell receptor (beta chain). Its target is unknown. The sample originates from a study of early T cells in non-severe SARS-CoV-2 infection. Study summary: From unsorted whole blood, bulk RNA was sequenced, and the chains remained unpaired.

Points from the study as a whole: Anti-spike CD8 responses were favored by VDJdb matching, which missed private and CD4 specificities.

Germline CDR1 is SNHLY and CDR2 is FYNNEI. The CDR3 length is 15 residues. V shed 3 bases and J shed 2 bases, with 12 bases lying between them. Researchers tagged individual cDNA molecules with unique molecular identifiers. One entry per CDR3 protein results from TCRdb running MiXCR on the 5' RACE reads. This table has 68,000 or so distinct CDR3 sequences, over 10% appearing once. Sequenced material: whole blood. V gene TRBV2 combines with J gene TRBJ2-3; tentative D call: TRBD2 (6 bases). The sequence was collected from an adult who was a healthcare worker with PCR-confirmed SARS-CoV-2 infection or an uninfected control (not recorded which). The CDR3 sequence: CASSDLLADTDTQYF. CDR3 coding DNA: TGTGCCAGCAGTGATCTGTTAGCGGACACAGATACGCAGTATTTT.